A selection of T cell receptor beta chains follows, all from one sample in a study of blood T cell repertoires in COVID-19. The table came from immunoSEQ multiplex PCR; TCRdb's copy has only in-frame clones and leaves some out. The sample lists roughly 190,000 clones, roughly 90% occurring once. Sequencing input: peripheral blood. Receptors were obtained from a man aged 50 to 60 with acute or convalescent COVID-19. Both conserved end residues are part of each CDR3. Each record gives: J gene, V gene, D gene, CDR3 length, clone size, CDR3 DNA, CDR3 protein. The D gene is left open where the match is weak. Only some rows state a clone size, as once, few, many or a class for expanded clones.

TRBJ1-5 TRBV6-5 . 13 . TGTGCCAGCAGTTGGGACATCAATCAGCCCCAGCATTTT CASSWDINQPQHF
TRBJ2-7 TRBV9 TRBD2 16 few TGTGCCAGCAGCCCCCGGGCTCTAGCGGGAGGCACCGAGCAGTACTTC CASSPRALAGGTEQYF
TRBJ2-5 TRBV7-2 TRBD2 15 . TGTGCCAGCAGCTCTGATGCGGGGGGGCGAAAGACCCAGTACTTC CASSSDAGGRKTQYF
TRBJ1-2 TRBV30 TRBD1 15 . TGTGCCTGGAGTCGCGGGACAGCAATTAACTATGGCTACACCTTC CAWSRGTAINYGYTF
TRBJ2-2 TRBV9 TRBD2 16 . TGTGCCAGCAGCGTAACTAGCGTCCCGAACACCGGGGAGCTGTTTTTT CASSVTSVPNTGELFF
TRBJ2-7 TRBV27 . 13 few TGTGCCAGCAGTTTTGTGGGGCTGAACGAGCAGTACTTC CASSFVGLNEQYF
TRBJ1-2 TRBV6-6 . 13 . TGTGCCAGCAGCGGCGACAGGAGCCTTGGCTACACCTTC CASSGDRSLGYTF
TRBJ2-7 TRBV3-1/TRBV3-2 TRBD2 17 . TGTGCCAGCAGCCAATGGGGGCTTAGCGGGAAATCGAACGAGCAGTACTTC CASSQWGLSGKSNEQYF
TRBJ2-2 TRBV7-2 TRBD2 16 . TGTGCCAGCAGCCGGAGCGGGGGGGCCAAAACCGGGGAGCTGTTTTTT CASSRSGGAKTGELFF
TRBJ2-1 TRBV27 TRBD2 15 . TGTGCCAGCAGCCAATTGGGACTAGCCTACAATGAGCAGTTCTTC CASSQLGLAYNEQFF
TRBJ2-3 TRBV29-1 TRBD2 14 . TGCAGCGTTGTACTAGCGGGGGCTTCAGATACGCAGTATTTT CSVVLAGASDTQYF
TRBJ1-3 TRBV25-1 . 15 few TGTGCCAGCAGTGAGGGAGGGAGCATTCGAAACACCATATATTTT CASSEGGSIRNTIYF
TRBJ1-1 TRBV19 . 14 . TGTGCCAGTAGTATAGTCTCGGGTCACACTGAAGCTTTCTTT CASSIVSGHTEAFF
TRBJ1-2 TRBV29-1 . 11 . TGCAGCGTTGCAGTCGCCTATGGCTACACCTTC CSVAVAYGYTF
TRBJ2-3 TRBV20-1 . 15 . TGCAGTGCTAGTGGGGCGGGTACCCTCACAGATACGCAGTATTTT CSASGAGTLTDTQYF
TRBJ2-5 TRBV6-5 . 14 . TGTGCCAGCAGGAACGGGCAGGGGCCAGAGACCCAGTACTTC CASRNGQGPETQYF
TRBJ2-1 TRBV28 TRBD2 15 . TGTGCCAGCAGTTTCCTAGCGGGAGGGGACAATGAGCAGTTCTTC CASSFLAGGDNEQFF
TRBJ2-5 TRBV7-3 . 13 . TGTGCCAGCAGCCTTGGGGAGAGCGGGACCCAGTACTTC CASSLGESGTQYF
TRBJ2-7 TRBV6-5 TRBD2 15 . TGTGCCAGCAGGCTACTACTAGCGGGAGTGGTAGAGCAGTACTTC CASRLLLAGVVEQYF
TRBJ1-6 TRBV18 . 15 . TGTGCCAGCTCACCACAAGGACAGTTTAATTCACCCCTCCACTTT CASSPQGQFNSPLHF
TRBJ1-1 TRBV7-9 TRBD1 17 . TGTGCCAGCAGCCCCCGGGACAGGGGGCCCCGGGGCACTGAAGCTTTCTTT CASSPRDRGPRGTEAFF
TRBJ1-5 TRBV4-1 . 15 . TGCGCCAGCAGCCAAGATTTAGCAGCTTATCAGCCCCAGCATTTT CASSQDLAAYQPQHF